The sequence of this TCR beta chain was determined in a study of blood T cell repertoires in COVID-19. This CDR3 has 16 amino acids. V was trimmed by 0 bases and J by 4 bases, leaving 16 bases between them. CDR1 and CDR2 from the germline V gene are SGHRS and YFSETQ. The protocol was immunoSEQ multiplex PCR, while the TCRdb copy is restricted to in-frame clones and leaves out a portion. This sample has about 75,000 clones, with approximately 82% found just once. The receptor's source is a woman between 45 and 65 years old with acute or convalescent COVID-19. Sequenced: peripheral blood. The chain links TRBV5-1 to TRBJ1-2; tentative D call: TRBD1 (6 bases). CDR3 sequence reads: CASSLGIGTGIYGYTF. In nucleotides, the CDR3 is TGCGCCAGCAGCTTGGGCATTGGAACAGGGATCTATGGCTACACCTTC.